What follows are 26 T cell receptor beta chains derived from one specimen sequenced in a study of blood T cell repertoires in COVID-19. The data were produced by immunoSEQ multiplex PCR, yet TCRdb's version contains in-frame clones alone and is incomplete. The sample includes some 80,000 clones, 60% to 85% of them seen just once. Material for sequencing was peripheral blood. The receptors stem from a human donor in a cohort sampled during active COVID-19.

The gene calls are TRBV6-7 and TRBJ1-5, with 8 bases that match TRBD1. TRBV6-7 is recorded as an ORF, its role being uncertain. The V and J ends lost 0 bases and 1 base, in that order; junction bases with no gene match: 2. CDR3 length: 16 residues. The CDR3 is CASSYSGQVSNQPQHF. CDR3 sequence (DNA): TGTGCCAGCAGTTACTCGGGACAGGTCAGCAATCAGCCCCAGCATTTT.

This chain links TRBV19 with TRBJ2-5; D gene unclear. CDR1 is LNHDA and CDR2 is SQIVND in the germline V gene (reference sequence). The CDR3 totals 15 residues. Trimming shortened V by 2 bases and J by 1 base, and 11 bases separated the two germline ends. The DNA of the CDR3 is TGTGCCAGTAGTATAAGCTATACTACCCAAGAGACCCAGTACTTC. Translated: CASSISYTTQETQYF.

The chain is built from TRBV3-1 (or the pseudogene TRBV3-2) and TRBJ2-7, with 7 nucleotides matching TRBD1. The CDR3 is 15 amino acids. The V gene's germline CDR1 is LGHDT and CDR2 YNNKEL (reference sequence). V dropped 3 bases and J dropped 4; count of bases not matched to a gene: 9. The CDR3 region has the DNA TGTGCCAGCAGCCACCTTGGGACAGCTACTTACGAGCAGTACGTC. As protein: CASSHLGTATYEQYV.

This clone appeared a single time. J is TRBJ2-1 and V is TRBV3-1 (or the pseudogene TRBV3-2); D uncertain. Trimming cost V 6 bases and J 9 bases, with 9 bases left between them. There are 11 residues in the CDR3. Germline loops: CDR1 LGHDT, CDR2 YNNKEL (reference sequence). The CDR3 DNA sequence: TGTGCCAGCAGAGCCACGGGTGAGCAGTTCTTC. Amino acids: CASRATGEQFF.

This chain links TRBV6-5 with TRBJ2-7; the match to TRBD1 covers 8 bases. The CDR3 is made up of 14 amino acids. With V trimmed by 4 bases and J by 4 bases, 6 bases remained unmatched. From germline, CDR1 is MNHEY and CDR2 SVGAGI. CDR3 DNA: TGTGCCAGCAGTTGGACAGGGTGGAGGTACGAGCAGTACTTC. The encoded protein is CASSWTGWRYEQYF.

In this sample, this clone turned up a few times. This chain joins TRBV15 and TRBJ2-3, with a tentative D call TRBD2 (5 bases). In germline, CDR1 is LNHNV, CDR2 YYDKDF (reference sequence). V was shortened by 0 bases and J by 2 bases, with 15 bases between the two germline ends. The CDR3 runs 17 residues. The CDR3 sequence: CATSRDRGRPPTDTQYF. CDR3 in DNA: TGTGCCACCAGCAGAGATCGAGGGCGGCCTCCCACAGATACGCAGTATTTT.

This clone came up a few times. The chain is built from TRBV4-3 and TRBJ1-1, with D tentatively TRBD1 (6 bases). Trimming took 0 bases from V and 6 from J, leaving 11 bases between them. CDR3 length: 14 amino acids. From germline, CDR1 is LGHNA and CDR2 YSLEER. CDR3 bases: TGCGCCAGCAGCCAAGAGCAGGGGACCTCTGAAGCTTTCTTT. Encoded protein: CASSQEQGTSEAFF.

In DNA form, the CDR3 reads TGTGCCAGCAGCACTCGGACAGGGGGCATCACCGGGGAGCTGTTTTTT. It yields the protein CASSTRTGGITGELFF. The rearrangement joins TRBV11-2 to TRBJ2-2; 11 bases fit TRBD1. Trimming removed 5 bases from V and 4 bases from J; junction bases left unmatched: 6. This CDR3 contains 16 residues. Germline loops: CDR1 SGHAT, CDR2 FQNNGV.

The V gene is TRBV4-1, the J gene TRBJ1-1; 8 positions match TRBD1. This CDR3 is 15 amino acids long. Per the germline V gene, CDR1 is MGHRA and CDR2 is YSYEKL. Losses at the gene ends were 1 base for V and 1 base for J; bases not matched to a gene: 2. The CDR3 loop is CASSQVGTGNTEAFF. Written as DNA, the CDR3 is TGCGCCAGCAGCCAAGTTGGGACAGGGAACACTGAAGCTTTCTTT.

This clone was seen only once. This chain links TRBV19 with TRBJ2-3; maybe TRBD1 (6 bases). CDR1 and CDR2 from the germline V gene are LNHDA and SQIVND (reference sequence). V gave up 4 bases and J gave up 0 bases, with 17 bases separating them. CDR3 length: 17 residues. Here the CDR3 DNA reads TGTGCCAGTAGTACTCAATTGACAGGCCCTAGCACAGATACGCAGTATTTT. It translates to CASSTQLTGPSTDTQYF.

The V call is TRBV4-1, the J call TRBJ2-5; no firm D call. This CDR3 contains 15 residues. CDR1 is MGHRA, CDR2 YSYEKL, per germline. Trimming removed 1 base from V and 5 bases from J, with 14 bases in between. The CDR3 bases are TGCGCCAGCAGCCAAGTCGGTCTTGGTTCGGAGACCCAGTACTTC. Translating it yields CASSQVGLGSETQYF.

This clone was counted only a few times. This rearrangement joins TRBV7-8 to TRBJ2-7, with 8 bases identical to TRBD1. Germline CDR1 reads SGHVS; CDR2 reads FQNEAQ. V shed 5 bases, J shed 1 base, and the junction held 7 bases outside the gene matches. The CDR3 extends over 15 amino acids. CDR3 nucleotides: TGTGCCAGCAGCGTAGGGACAGGCCTATCCTACGAGCAGTACGTC. Protein sequence: CASSVGTGLSYEQYV.

Details on this clone: Compared with germline, one end of the junction differs, possibly owing to a read error. This chain links TRBV6-5 with TRBJ1-1; D unresolved. The germline CDR1 and CDR2 sequences are MNHEY and SVGAGI. This CDR3 has 13 amino acids. CDR3 sequence reads: CASSNGLNTEAFF. As DNA, the CDR3 is TGTGCTAGCAGTAACGGACTCAACACTGAAGCTTTCTTT.

The chain uses TRBV14 and TRBJ1-2; D is possibly TRBD1 (6 bases). V lost 4 bases and J 3 bases, leaving 9 bases between the germline ends. There are 13 residues in the CDR3. Germline CDR1 SGHDN, CDR2 FVKESK. CDR3 sequence reads: CASSLDRYYGYTF. Written as DNA, the CDR3 is TGTGCCAGCAGCCTTGACAGGTACTATGGCTACACCTTC.

This clone was seen a single time. This chain links TRBV19 with TRBJ2-7; TRBD2 matches 9 bases. CDR1 and CDR2 from the germline V gene are LNHDA and SQIVND (reference sequence). V lost 4 bases to trimming and J lost 2 bases; unmatched junction nucleotides: 6. This CDR3 has 15 amino acids. Written as DNA, the CDR3 is TGTGCCAGTAGTACGAGCGGGGGGTCTACCTACGAGCAGTACTTC. Residues: CASSTSGGSTYEQYF.

The genes are TRBV28 and TRBJ2-3; 11 bases fit TRBD2. With 4 bases clipped from V and 2 bases from J, the junction kept 8 bases outside the gene matches. CDR3 length: 17 residues. Germline lookup yields CDR1 MDHEN and CDR2 SYDVKM. CDR3 nucleotide sequence: TGTGCCAGCAGTTGGGGCTTAGCGGGGGGGCCCACAGATACGCAGTATTTT. Protein sequence: CASSWGLAGGPTDTQYF.

This clone appeared a single time. The V and J genes are TRBV6-5 and TRBJ2-6; possible D gene TRBD2, 6 bases. The CDR3 is 14 residues long. V gave up 4 bases and J gave up 2 bases, with 6 bases separating them. Germline loops: CDR1 MNHEY, CDR2 SVGAGI. The CDR3 protein is CASSLAAGANVLTF. CDR3 nucleotides: TGTGCCAGCAGTTTAGCGGCTGGGGCCAACGTCCTGACTTTC.

The J gene is TRBJ2-5, the V gene TRBV9; D remains ambiguous. V lost 1 base and J 6 bases, leaving 4 bases between the germline ends. The CDR3 is made up of 11 amino acids. The germline V gene has CDR1 SGDLS and CDR2 YYNGEE. CDR3 sequence reads: CASSVSKTQYF. CDR3 DNA: TGTGCCAGCAGCGTATCCAAGACCCAGTACTTC.

The chain uses TRBV9 and TRBJ2-7; 7 bases fit TRBD1. There are 16 residues in the CDR3. Per the germline V gene, CDR1 is SGDLS and CDR2 is YYNGEE. With 1 base clipped from V and 2 bases from J, the junction kept 9 bases outside the gene matches. In DNA, the CDR3 is TGTGCCAGCAGCGTAAACCCGGGACAGTATACCTACGAGCAGTACTTC. Translation gives CASSVNPGQYTYEQYF. The full variable domain, its missing parts supplied by reference TRBV9 and TRBJ2-7, is DSGVTQTPKHLITATGQRVTLRCSPRSGDLSVYWYQQSLDQGLQFLIQYYNGEERAKGNILERFSAQQFPDLHSELNLSSLELGDSALYFCASSVNPGQYTYEQYFGPGTRLTVT.

J is TRBJ2-3 and V is TRBV5-1; TRBD2 aligns across 16 bases. Per germline, CDR1 SGHRS and CDR2 YFSETQ. V shed 4 bases and J 6 bases; nucleotides not matched to a gene: 2. The CDR3 runs to 15 residues. CDR3 sequence: CASSPGLAGGDTQYF. The CDR3 region has the DNA TGCGCCAGCAGCCCGGGACTAGCGGGGGGGGATACGCAGTATTTT.

Turning to this clone: Germline is not matched at one junction end, which may reflect a read error. The chain recombines TRBV9 with TRBJ2-1, with a weak D call TRBD1 (6 bases). This CDR3 spans 17 amino acids. The germline V gene has CDR1 SGDLS and CDR2 YYNGEE. CDR3 in DNA: TGTGCCAGCAGCTCCAAGCGACCGGGACACTACCCCTTCCGACCCCTCTTC. This gives the protein CASSSKRPGHYPFRPLF.

As to this clone: Other DNA sequences in this sample translate to the same CDR3. The CDR3 loop is CASSLGTNTEAFF. Written as DNA, the CDR3 is TGTGCCAGCAGCTTAGGGACAAACACTGAAGCTTTCTTT. The J gene is TRBJ1-1, the V gene TRBV7-6, with a weak D call TRBD1 (5 bases). CDR1 is SGHVS and CDR2 is FNYEAQ in the germline V gene. The ends were cut back, 1 base at V and 2 bases at J, with 5 bases in the middle. The CDR3 length is 13 residues.

This clone was counted between two and nine times. The rearrangement joins TRBV6-5 to TRBJ2-7; 11 nucleotides agree with TRBD2. There are 13 residues in the CDR3. Per germline, CDR1 MNHEY and CDR2 SVGAGI. The V segment lost 6 bases and the J segment 3 bases; nucleotides outside the gene matches: 1. The CDR3 here is CASSGLAGYEQYF. CDR3 sequence (DNA): TGTGCCAGCAGCGGACTAGCGGGCTACGAGCAGTACTTC.

This clone was observed once. The chain has TRBV27 and TRBJ2-7, with D unclear. In germline, CDR1 is MNHEY, CDR2 SMNVEV (reference sequence). V gave up 3 bases and J gave up 2 bases, with 8 bases separating them. This CDR3 is 13 amino acids long. The CDR3 region is CASSLGRTYEQYV. CDR3 in DNA: TGTGCCAGCAGTTTGGGCAGAACCTACGAGCAGTACGTC.

The chain has TRBV6-4 and TRBJ2-7; 12 bases match TRBD2. CDR3 length equals 15 residues. From germline, CDR1 is MRHNA and CDR2 SNTAGT. J was trimmed by 7 bases and V by 5 bases; bases with no gene match: 9. CDR3 DNA sequence: TGTGCCAGCAGTCCTCTAGCGGGAGGGCTCGGGGAGCAGTACGTC. Its translation: CASSPLAGGLGEQYV.

The genes are TRBV4-1 and TRBJ1-5, with 7 bases fitting TRBD1. CDR3 size: 15 residues. Germline assignment: CDR1 MGHRA and CDR2 YSYEKL. The ends lost 5 bases at V and 2 bases at J; junction bases unmatched: 6. As DNA, the CDR3 is TGCGCCAGCAGCAATATAGGGGGCGGCAATCAGCCCCAGCATTTT. This sequence encodes CASSNIGGGNQPQHF.